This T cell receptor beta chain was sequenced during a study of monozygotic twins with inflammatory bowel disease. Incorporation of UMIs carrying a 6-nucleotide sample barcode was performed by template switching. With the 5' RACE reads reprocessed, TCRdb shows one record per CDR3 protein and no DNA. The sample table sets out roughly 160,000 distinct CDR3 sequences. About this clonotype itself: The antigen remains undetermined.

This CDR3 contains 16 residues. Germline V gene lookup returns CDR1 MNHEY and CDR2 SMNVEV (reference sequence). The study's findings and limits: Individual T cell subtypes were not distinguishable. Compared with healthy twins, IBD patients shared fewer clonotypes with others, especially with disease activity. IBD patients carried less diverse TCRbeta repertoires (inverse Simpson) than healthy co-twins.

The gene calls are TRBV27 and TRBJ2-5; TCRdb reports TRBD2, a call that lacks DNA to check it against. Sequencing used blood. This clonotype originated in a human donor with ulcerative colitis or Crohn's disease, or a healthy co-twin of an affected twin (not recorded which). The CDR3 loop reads CASSPRIAGGQETQYF.